The 8 T cell receptor beta chains listed next were all sequenced from one sample in a study of blood T cell repertoires in COVID-19. The table came from immunoSEQ multiplex PCR; TCRdb's copy has only in-frame clones and leaves some out. This table has more than 110,000 clones, 60% to 80% appearing once. Material: PBMCs or T cells enriched from blood (not recorded which). These receptor sequences come from a woman aged 45 to 65 who had recovered from COVID-19.

This clone showed up just a few times. V usage is TRBV29-1 and J usage is TRBJ2-3; 8 nucleotides match TRBD2. Germline V lookup: CDR1 SQVTM, CDR2 ANQGSEA. The CDR3 runs 15 residues. V lost 5 bases, J lost 7 bases, and 14 bases stayed unmatched. This chain's CDR3 is CSVSGTSYFSNTQYF. For the CDR3, the DNA is TGCAGCGTTTCCGGGACTAGTTATTTCTCAAATACGCAGTATTTT.

The chain has TRBV28 and TRBJ2-3; 7 bases align to TRBD2. The CDR3 has 21 amino acids. Trimming cost V 5 bases and J 1 base; bases outside gene matches: 24. Germline CDR1 is MDHEN and CDR2 is SYDVKM. CDR3 nucleotides: TGTGCCAGCAGTCCCCTAGCGGAAACAGCCCTAAGAAGGTTCGGCACAGATACGCAGTATTTT. Translated: CASSPLAETALRRFGTDTQYF.

This clone was observed a few times. The J gene is TRBJ1-2, the V gene TRBV5-6; the D gene is possibly TRBD1 (6 bases). Trimming removed 4 bases from V and 0 bases from J, with 13 bases in between. Germline V gene sequence: CDR1 SGHDT, CDR2 YYEEEE. There are 15 residues in the CDR3. CDR3 DNA sequence: TGTGCCAGCAGCCCGCAGGGGTTCGCTAACTATGGCTACACCTTC. It yields the protein CASSPQGFANYGYTF.

J is TRBJ2-5 and V is TRBV5-6; D might be TRBD2 (7 bases). The CDR3 is 14 amino acids. The V and J ends lost 0 bases and 4 bases respectively, with 10 bases between them. Per germline, CDR1 SGHDT and CDR2 YYEEEE. In DNA form, the CDR3 reads TGTGCCAGCAGCTTGGCCGGGGGGCCAGAGACCCAGTACTTC. This encodes CASSLAGGPETQYF.

The V gene is TRBV9, the J gene TRBJ2-2, with D tentatively TRBD1 (6 bases). V was clipped by 0 bases and J by 0 bases, with 15 bases between them. CDR3 length: 18 residues. Germline V gives CDR1 SGDLS, CDR2 YYNGEE. CDR3 nucleotides: TGTGCCAGCAGCGTAGTGGGGGCAGGGTACGCGAACACCGGGGAGCTGTTTTTT. As protein: CASSVVGAGYANTGELFF.

V and J are TRBV7-9 and TRBJ1-4; TRBD1 matches 7 bases. The CDR3 runs to 18 residues. The V segment lost 0 bases and the J segment 4 bases; nucleotides outside the gene matches: 11. Germline CDR1 is SEHNR and CDR2 is FQNEAQ (reference sequence). In nucleotides, the CDR3 is TGTGCCAGCAGCTTAGCGATGGTACAGGGGAGGATTAATGAAAAACTGTTTTTT. Protein sequence: CASSLAMVQGRINEKLFF.

This clone has only one observation. The rearrangement uses TRBV29-1 and TRBJ2-7, with D tentatively TRBD2 (5 bases). V shed 4 bases and J shed 5 bases, with 18 bases lying between them. This CDR3 has 14 residues. Germline CDR1 reads SQVTM; CDR2 reads ANQGSEA. The CDR3 reads CSVGTARVGNEQYF. CDR3 in DNA: TGCAGCGTTGGCACGGCGAGGGTGGGGAACGAGCAGTACTTC.

This clone was seen more than once but under ten times. This chain uses TRBV6-1 with TRBJ1-4; D is uncertain. The V end lost 1 base, the J end lost 4 bases, and 10 bases lay between the germline ends. Germline lookup yields CDR1 MNHNS and CDR2 SASEGT. This CDR3 region has 15 residues. This chain's CDR3 is CASSEGSRNNEKLFF. The DNA for the CDR3 is TGTGCCAGCAGTGAAGGGAGCCGGAATAATGAAAAACTGTTTTTT.